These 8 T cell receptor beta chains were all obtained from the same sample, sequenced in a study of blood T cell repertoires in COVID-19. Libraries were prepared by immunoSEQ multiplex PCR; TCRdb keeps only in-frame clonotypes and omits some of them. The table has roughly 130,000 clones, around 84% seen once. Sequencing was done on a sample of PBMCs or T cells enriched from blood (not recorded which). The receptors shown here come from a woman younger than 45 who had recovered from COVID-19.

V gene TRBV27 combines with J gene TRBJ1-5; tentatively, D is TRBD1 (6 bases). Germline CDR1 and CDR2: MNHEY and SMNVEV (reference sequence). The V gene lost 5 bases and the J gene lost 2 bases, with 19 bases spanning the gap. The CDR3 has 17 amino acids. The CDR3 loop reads CASSPRRGGVGNQPQHF. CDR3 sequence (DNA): TGTGCCAGCAGTCCCCGCAGGGGAGGGGTGGGCAATCAGCCCCAGCATTTT.

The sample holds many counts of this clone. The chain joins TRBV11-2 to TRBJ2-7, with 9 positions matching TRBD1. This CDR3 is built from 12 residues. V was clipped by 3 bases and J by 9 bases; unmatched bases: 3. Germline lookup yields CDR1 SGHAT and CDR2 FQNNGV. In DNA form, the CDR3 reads TGTGCCAGCAGCTTCCCGGGACAGGGGCAGTACTTC. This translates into CASSFPGQGQYF.

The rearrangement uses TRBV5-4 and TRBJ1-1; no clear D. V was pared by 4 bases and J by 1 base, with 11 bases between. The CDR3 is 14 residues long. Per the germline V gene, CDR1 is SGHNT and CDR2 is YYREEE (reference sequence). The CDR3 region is CASSRAAQNTEAFF. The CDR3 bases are TGTGCCAGCAGCCGAGCCGCTCAGAACACTGAAGCTTTCTTT. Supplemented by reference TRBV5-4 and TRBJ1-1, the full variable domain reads ETGVTQSPTHLIKTRGQQVTLRCSSQSGHNTVSWYQQALGQGPQFIFQYYREEENGRGNFPPRFSGLQFPNYSSELNVNALELDDSALYLCASSRAAQNTEAFFGQGTRLTVV.

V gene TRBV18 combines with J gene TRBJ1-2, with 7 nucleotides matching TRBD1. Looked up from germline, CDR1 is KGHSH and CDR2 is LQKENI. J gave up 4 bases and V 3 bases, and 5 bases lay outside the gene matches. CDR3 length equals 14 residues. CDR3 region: CASSPTGTAYGYTF. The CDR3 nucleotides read TGTGCCAGCTCACCCACCGGGACAGCCTATGGCTACACCTTC. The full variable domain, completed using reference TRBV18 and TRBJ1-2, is NAGVMQNPRHLVRRRGQEARLRCSPMKGHSHVYWYRQLPEEGLKFMVYLQKENIIDESGMPKERFSAEFPKEGPSILRIQQVVRGDSAAYFCASSPTGTAYGYTFGSGTRLTVV.

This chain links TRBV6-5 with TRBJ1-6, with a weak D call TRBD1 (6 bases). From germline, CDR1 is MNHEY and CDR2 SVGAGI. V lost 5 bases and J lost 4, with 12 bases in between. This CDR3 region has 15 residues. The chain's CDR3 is CASSIDRRYNSPLHF. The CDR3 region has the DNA TGTGCCAGCAGTATAGACAGGCGTTATAATTCACCCCTCCACTTT.

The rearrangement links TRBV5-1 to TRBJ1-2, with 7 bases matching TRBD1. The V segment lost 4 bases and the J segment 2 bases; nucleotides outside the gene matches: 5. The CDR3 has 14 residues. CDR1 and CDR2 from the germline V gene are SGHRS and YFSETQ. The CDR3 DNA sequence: TGCGCCAGCAGCGCGGGACAGCAAAACTATGGCTACACCTTC. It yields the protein CASSAGQQNYGYTF. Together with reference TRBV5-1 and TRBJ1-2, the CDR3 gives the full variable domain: KAGVTQTPRYLIKTRGQQVTLSCSPISGHRSVSWYQQTPGQGLQFLFEYFSETQRNKGNFPGRFSGRQFSNSRSEMNVSTLELGDSALYLCASSAGQQNYGYTFGSGTRLTVV.

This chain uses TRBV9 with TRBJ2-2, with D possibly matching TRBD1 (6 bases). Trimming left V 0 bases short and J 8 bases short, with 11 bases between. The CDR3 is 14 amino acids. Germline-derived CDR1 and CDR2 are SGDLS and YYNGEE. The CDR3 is CASSVEGRGGELFF. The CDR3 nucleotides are TGTGCCAGCAGCGTAGAGGGCAGGGGTGGGGAGCTGTTTTTT.

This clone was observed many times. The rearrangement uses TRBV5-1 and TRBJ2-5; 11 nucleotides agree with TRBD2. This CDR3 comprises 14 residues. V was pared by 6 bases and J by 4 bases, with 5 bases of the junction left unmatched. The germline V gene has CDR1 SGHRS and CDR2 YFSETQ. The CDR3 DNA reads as TGCGCCAGCACTTTAGCGGGAGGGGTAGAGACCCAGTACTTC. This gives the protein CASTLAGGVETQYF. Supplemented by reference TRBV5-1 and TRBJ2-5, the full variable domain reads KAGVTQTPRYLIKTRGQQVTLSCSPISGHRSVSWYQQTPGQGLQFLFEYFSETQRNKGNFPGRFSGRQFSNSRSEMNVSTLELGDSALYLCASTLAGGVETQYFGPGTRLLVL.